This T cell receptor beta chain stems from a study of CD8+ T cells in alopecia areata. As the sequencing template, cDNA was produced by extracting RNA and reverse transcribing it. TCRdb's table, derived via immunoSEQ multiplex PCR, lists solely in-frame clones and lacks some. Of 150,000 or so clones in the sample, 58% are singletons; the top ten hold approximately 16%. The CDR3 runs to 17 residues. Germline trimming cut 2 bases from V and 1 base from J; bases unmatched to any gene: 5. The germline gives CDR1 KGHSH, CDR2 LQKENI. This clone was found once. Specified treatment: oral pan-JAK inhibitor, 5-10 mg twice daily.

The sequenced sample was CD4+ T cells sorted from blood, obtained at approximately week 56, from a patient treated with tofacitinib. This TCR derives from a human donor with alopecia areata. The chain joins TRBV18 to TRBJ1-3; 10 nucleotides align to TRBD1. The CDR3 DNA sequence: TGTGCCAGCTCACCAAACCCGGGACAGGGGTCTGGAAACACCATATATTTT. Its protein product is CASSPNPGQGSGNTIYF.